This T cell receptor beta chain was sequenced for a study of response to subunit inactivated influenza vaccine. Study results and caveats: Researchers suggested that each seasonal influenza vaccination recruits few new T cells.

Concerning this clonotype: As yet, its antigen is unknown.

The CDR3 extends over 14 amino acids. Germline values: CDR1 DFQATT, CDR2 SNEGSKA (reference sequence). V shed 0 bases and J shed 5 bases, with 13 bases lying between them. MiXCR was run by TCRdb on the RT-PCR reads, yielding one entry per CDR3 protein. The sample has around 570,000 distinct CDR3 sequences, under 9% seen once. Sequenced here: PBMCs from blood, sampled roughly 24 months after vaccination. This receptor was obtained from a man between 45 and 75 years old who received an inactivated influenza vaccine. J is TRBJ1-1 and V is TRBV20-1, with D perhaps TRBD1 (6 bases). DNA of the CDR3: TGCAGTGCTAGAGATTCCGCGAGGGGGACTGAAGCTTTCTTT. Translating gives CSARDSARGTEAFF.